Shown below are 30 T cell receptor beta chains from a single sample sequenced in a study of a mutant IDH1 vaccine in newly diagnosed glioma listed by TCRdb under 2021. The receptor library was made with the immunoSEQ multiplex PCR assay. TCRdb holds this immuneACCESS table with in-frame rearrangements only. Some clones are missing; in checked studies, unresolved V genes explain under half, and the rest has no known cause. The sample table records approximately 62,000 clones; roughly 80% of these occur just once. Approximately 4.1% of the sample rests with the top ten. No antigen has been assigned to these receptors. The meaning of the sample's time point label: week 35, safety follow-up. Every vaccine dose consisted of 300 ug of a 20-mer mutant IDH1 peptide in Montanide, administered subcutaneously together with topical imiquimod. The sample here was PBMCs, taken from a glioma patient whose treatment included an IDH1 peptide vaccine. These receptors originate from a man aged 25-45 years with glioma.

The genes are TRBV11-3 and TRBJ2-5; possible D gene TRBD2, 5 bases. Germline V gene sequence: CDR1 SGHNT, CDR2 YENEEA. The CDR3 runs 14 residues. The V end was cut by 5 bases, the J end by 5 bases, with 15 bases between. Here the CDR3 reads CASSQDYPPETQYF. The CDR3 DNA reads as TGTGCCAGCAGCCAAGACTACCCCCCGGAGACCCAGTACTTC.

The rearrangement uses TRBV6-5 and TRBJ1-6; D is undetermined. CDR1 is MNHEY and CDR2 is SVGAGI in the germline V gene. This CDR3 is 13 amino acids long. Trimming pared 6 bases from V and 8 bases from J, leaving 11 bases between. The chain's CDR3 is CASSLRPDSPLHF. CDR3 nucleotide sequence: TGTGCCAGCAGCCTTAGACCGGATTCACCCCTCCACTTT.

The chain recombines TRBV27 with TRBJ2-5, with 9 bases aligning to TRBD1. The CDR3 is 13 amino acids. CDR1 and CDR2 from the germline V gene are MNHEY and SMNVEV (reference sequence). V was clipped by 5 bases and J by 4 bases; unmatched bases: 2. The CDR3 DNA sequence: TGTGCCAGCAGTGACAGGGGGGGAGAGACCCAGTACTTC. This encodes CASSDRGGETQYF.

This chain's CDR3 is CASSEAAATGRAGELFF. The DNA of the CDR3 is TGTGCCAGCAGTGAAGCGGCGGCCACAGGGAGAGCCGGGGAGCTGTTTTTT. The chain couples TRBV6-1 to TRBJ2-2; D might be TRBD1 (6 bases). Germline lookup yields CDR1 MNHNS and CDR2 SASEGT. V lost 0 bases to trimming and J lost 6 bases, with 17 bases between them. CDR3 length equals 17 residues.

This chain connects TRBV4-1 to TRBJ2-2; D ambiguous. Looked up from germline, CDR1 is MGHRA and CDR2 is YSYEKL. The CDR3 is 17 residues long. The V gene lost 3 bases and the J gene lost 5 bases, with 19 bases spanning the gap. The CDR3 nucleotides read TGCGCCAGCAGCCATGGTACATGGAAGGTGGTTACCGGGGAGCTGTTTTTT. Translated: CASSHGTWKVVTGELFF.

The V and J genes are TRBV27 and TRBJ1-1; 9 bases match TRBD1. CDR3 length: 16 amino acids. Germline loops: CDR1 MNHEY, CDR2 SMNVEV (reference sequence). Losses at the gene ends were 5 bases for V and 0 bases for J; bases not matched to a gene: 7. The chain's CDR3 is CASSRGQGLMNTEAFF. The CDR3 region has the DNA TGTGCCAGCAGTCGCGGACAGGGGCTAATGAACACTGAAGCTTTCTTT.

The chain joins TRBV7-8 to TRBJ1-4; 8 nucleotides match TRBD1. The J segment lost 0 bases and the V segment lost 4 bases, leaving 10 bases of the junction unmatched. This CDR3 contains 18 residues. In germline, CDR1 is SGHVS, CDR2 FQNEAQ. The CDR3 sequence: CASSWDPGQAATNEKLFF. The CDR3, as DNA: TGTGCCAGCAGCTGGGACCCGGGACAGGCCGCAACTAATGAAAAACTGTTTTTT.

This chain connects TRBV5-5 to TRBJ1-1, with TRBD1 matching over 8 bases. CDR1 SGHKS and CDR2 YYEKEE come from the germline V gene (reference sequence). Trimming took 4 bases from V and 7 from J; bases not matched to a gene: 6. This CDR3 is built from 13 residues. The DNA of the CDR3 is TGTGCCAGCAGCGTAGGGACAGGAGTTGAAGCTTTCTTT. Translating it yields CASSVGTGVEAFF.

The table lists this clone with a count of one. The CDR3 DNA is TGTGCCACCAACTTGGGCCTAGCGGGGGCCTCGGAAACCCAGTACTTC. Translation gives CATNLGLAGASETQYF. J is TRBJ2-5 and V is TRBV5-4; 10 bases fit TRBD2. The CDR3 sequence is 16 residues long. The ends lost 9 bases at V and 8 bases at J; junction bases unmatched: 19. Germline loops: CDR1 SGHNT, CDR2 YYREEE (reference sequence).

CDR3 sequence reads: CATEQNTEAFF. The CDR3 nucleotides are TGCGCCACCGAGCAGAACACTGAAGCTTTCTTT. The chain uses TRBV10-2 and TRBJ1-1; D is ambiguous. The germline V gene has CDR1 WSHSY and CDR2 SAAADI. The CDR3 loop spans 11 amino acids. Trimming removed 10 bases from V and 1 base from J, with 7 bases in between.

V gene TRBV19 combines with J gene TRBJ1-1; perhaps TRBD1 as D (6 bases). Germline V CDR1 and CDR2: LNHDA, SQIVND (reference sequence). V lost 6 bases and J 6 bases, leaving 14 bases between the germline ends. The CDR3 spans 13 residues. CDR3 in DNA: TGTGCCAGTAGCCGGGGGCAGATAGCTGAAGCTTTCTTT. It specifies CASSRGQIAEAFF.

The chain carries TRBV28 and TRBJ1-2; 7 bases match TRBD1. The CDR3 extends over 16 amino acids. Trimming at V came to 3 bases and at J to 2 bases, leaving 9 bases not matched to a gene. Germline loops: CDR1 MDHEN, CDR2 SYDVKM. The DNA for the CDR3 is TGTGCCAGCAGTTTGTGGCAGGGGGAAAGGAACTATGGCTACACCTTC. Translation gives CASSLWQGERNYGYTF.

The V and J genes are TRBV5-1 and TRBJ1-1, with a possible D match to TRBD1 (6 bases). The CDR3 loop spans 13 amino acids. CDR1 and CDR2 (germline): SGHRS, YFSETQ. Trimming took 8 bases from V and 0 from J, leaving 11 bases between them. The CDR3 region is CASSGTMNTEAFF. CDR3 nucleotide sequence: TGCGCCAGTTCCGGGACAATGAACACTGAAGCTTTCTTT. The full variable domain, with the rest looked up from reference TRBV5-1 and TRBJ1-1, is KAGVTQTPRYLIKTRGQQVTLSCSPISGHRSVSWYQQTPGQGLQFLFEYFSETQRNKGNFPGRFSGRQFSNSRSEMNVSTLELGDSALYLCASSGTMNTEAFFGQGTRLTVV.

The J gene is TRBJ1-5, the V gene TRBV6-5; TRBD1 is a possible D gene (6 bases). The germline V gene has CDR1 MNHEY and CDR2 SVGAGI. V was cut by 8 bases and J by 1 base, with 12 bases left in between. CDR3 size: 14 residues. The CDR3 here is CASGRGTSNQPQHF. DNA for the CDR3: TGTGCCAGCGGGAGGGGGACCAGCAATCAGCCCCAGCATTTT.

This clone showed up just once. J is TRBJ1-6 and V is TRBV6-5; no clear D. From germline, CDR1 is MNHEY and CDR2 SVGAGI. The CDR3 is 14 residues long. The ends were cut back, 0 bases at V and 8 bases at J, with 8 bases in the middle. CDR3 protein: CASSYSARDSPLHF. The CDR3 bases are TGTGCCAGCAGTTACTCGGCCCGGGATTCACCCCTCCACTTT.

This sequence joins TRBV7-9 and TRBJ2-2; tentatively, D is TRBD1 or TRBD2 (5 bases each). The germline CDR1 and CDR2 sequences are SEHNR and FQNEAQ (reference sequence). V shed 3 bases and J shed 1 base, with 12 bases lying between them. The CDR3 is 16 residues long. As DNA, the CDR3 is TGTGCCAGCAGCTTTGAGGGACGCTTGAACACCGGGGAGCTGTTTTTT. Amino acids: CASSFEGRLNTGELFF.

The chain uses TRBV6-5 and TRBJ2-1, with 10 bases fitting TRBD1. The ends lost 5 bases at V and 11 bases at J; junction bases unmatched: 12. Germline V gene data show CDR1 as MNHEY and CDR2 as SVGAGI. This CDR3 contains 15 residues. CDR3 DNA: TGTGCCAGCAGTCGGACCGGGACAGGGGTAATGAAGCAGTTCTTC. Protein: CASSRTGTGVMKQFF.

The chain links TRBV6-4 to TRBJ2-5; TRBD2 aligns across 12 bases. Losses at the gene ends were 2 bases for V and 5 bases for J; bases not matched to a gene: 0. This CDR3 region has 14 residues. Germline loops: CDR1 MRHNA, CDR2 SNTAGT. The DNA for the CDR3 is TGTGCCAGCAGTGACGGGACTAGCGGGGAGACCCAGTACTTC. Translation: CASSDGTSGETQYF.

The rearrangement links TRBV7-9 to TRBJ2-6, with D hard to call. This CDR3 spans 15 amino acids. Trimming stripped 4 bases from V and 4 bases from J, with 11 bases between. Germline assignment: CDR1 SEHNR and CDR2 FQNEAQ (reference sequence). CDR3 nucleotide sequence: TGTGCCAGCAGCTACCATTGGGTCGGGGCCAACGTCCTGACTTTC. Its translation is CASSYHWVGANVLTF.

The J gene is TRBJ1-2, the V gene TRBV2, with unresolved D. Trimming stripped 5 bases from V and 4 bases from J, with 11 bases between. CDR1 and CDR2 from the germline V gene are SNHLY and FYNNEI. This CDR3 comprises 13 residues. DNA of the CDR3: TGTGCCAGCAGTCCCGAGTTAATCTATGGCTACACCTTC. Residues: CASSPELIYGYTF. Filled out from reference TRBV2 and TRBJ1-2, the complete variable domain reads EPEVTQTPSHQVTQMGQEVILRCVPISNHLYFYWYRQILGQKVEFLVSFYNNEISEKSEIFDDQFSVERPDGSNFTLKIRSTKLEDSAMYFCASSPELIYGYTFGSGTRLTVV.

The rearrangement links TRBV19 to TRBJ1-4, with a weak D call TRBD1 (6 bases). With 6 bases removed from V and 8 bases from J, the gap between germline ends came to 22 bases. Germline CDR1 LNHDA, CDR2 SQIVND (reference sequence). The CDR3 sequence is 16 residues long. CDR3 in amino acids: CASSRQKSGDKEKLFF. DNA for the CDR3: TGTGCCAGTAGCAGACAGAAATCAGGGGATAAAGAAAAACTGTTTTTT. Combining the CDR3 with reference TRBV19 and TRBJ1-4 gives the whole variable domain DGGITQSPKYLFRKEGQNVTLSCEQNLNHDAMYWYRQDPGQGLRLIYYSQIVNDFQKGDIAEGYSVSREKKESFPLTVTSAQKNPTAFYLCASSRQKSGDKEKLFFGSGTQLSVL.

The chain carries TRBV7-2 and TRBJ2-7; a weak D match, TRBD1 (6 bases). The germline V gene encodes CDR1 SGHTA and CDR2 FQGNSA. CDR3 length: 13 residues. The V gene lost 5 bases and the J gene lost 3 bases, with 11 bases spanning the gap. CDR3 nucleotides: TGTGCCAGCAGCCTGGACAGATTCTACGAGCAGTACTTC. Protein: CASSLDRFYEQYF.

The chain employs TRBV6-6 and TRBJ1-1; D ambiguous. In germline, CDR1 is MNHNY, CDR2 SVGAGI (reference sequence). This CDR3 has 12 amino acids. Trimming pared 6 bases from V and 13 bases from J, leaving 18 bases between. As DNA, the CDR3 is TGTGCCAGCAGATTCACTTTCGGGAATCTTTTCTTT. Amino acids: CASRFTFGNLFF.

The chain has TRBV7-9 and TRBJ2-5; D is unresolved. The CDR3 totals 13 residues. Germline CDR1 SEHNR, CDR2 FQNEAQ (reference sequence). With 8 bases removed from V and 5 bases from J, the gap between germline ends came to 15 bases. The CDR3 DNA reads TGTGCCAGCGCTTACGTGGCCCTCGAGACCCAGTACTTC. Amino acid sequence: CASAYVALETQYF.

The V gene is TRBV6-5, the J gene TRBJ2-3; D call uncertain. The CDR3 totals 15 residues. Germline V CDR1 and CDR2: MNHEY, SVGAGI. Deletions cut 2 bases from V and 2 bases from J, with 11 bases between. In DNA form, the CDR3 reads TGTGCCAGCAGTTACAGGGCTTTAAACACAGATACGCAGTATTTT. This translates into CASSYRALNTDTQYF.

J is TRBJ2-7 and V is TRBV4-2; D may be TRBD1 or TRBD2 (6 bases each). This CDR3 has 15 amino acids. With 0 bases removed from V and 5 bases from J, the gap between germline ends came to 14 bases. Germline assignment: CDR1 LGHNA and CDR2 YNFKEQ. Here the CDR3 reads CASSQDGGGNDEQYF. The CDR3 DNA reads as TGTGCCAGCAGCCAAGATGGAGGGGGAAACGACGAGCAGTACTTC.

The genes are TRBV9 and TRBJ2-3, with D possibly TRBD1 on 5 matching bases. The CDR3 sequence is 15 residues long. The germline gives CDR1 SGDLS, CDR2 YYNGEE. Trimming took 4 bases from V and 0 from J, leaving 12 bases between them. CDR3 sequence reads: CASSPDSSSTDTQYF. The DNA of the CDR3 is TGTGCCAGCAGCCCCGACAGTTCTAGCACAGATACGCAGTATTTT.

The chain's CDR3 is CASSQGLTDTQYF. Written as DNA, the CDR3 is TGTGCCAGCAGTCAGGGACTAACAGATACGCAGTATTTT. This rearrangement joins TRBV6-4 to TRBJ2-3; 7 bases fit TRBD2. CDR1 is MRHNA and CDR2 is SNTAGT in the germline V gene. The CDR3 has 13 amino acids. Unmatched junction bases numbered 2, after V lost 5 bases and J lost 3 bases.

CDR3 sequence (DNA): TGTGCCAGCAGCTTGAGGCAGGGGTACTCACCCCTCCACTTT. It codes for CASSLRQGYSPLHF. The chain links TRBV5-5 to TRBJ1-6; the D gene is possibly TRBD1 (6 bases). The CDR3 is 14 residues long. Germline lookup yields CDR1 SGHKS and CDR2 YYEKEE (reference sequence). Trimming shortened V by 1 base and J by 10 bases, and 12 bases separated the two germline ends.

This clone appeared once. The germline gene is not matched at one end of the junction; a read error may be the cause. V gene TRBV7-2 combines with J gene TRBJ1-6, with D tentatively TRBD1 (5 bases). The germline V gene encodes CDR1 SGHTA and CDR2 FQGNSA. The CDR3 loop spans 17 amino acids. CDR3 in amino acids: CATNKAQGSSYNSLLHF. The CDR3 DNA reads TGTGCCACCAATAAGGCGCAGGGCAGCTCCTATAATTCACTCCTCCACTTT. The entire variable domain, with the rest obtained from reference TRBV7-2 and TRBJ1-6, is as follows: GAGVSQSPSNKVTEKGKDVELRCDPISGHTALYWYRQSLGQGLEFLIYFQGNSAPDKSGLPSDRFSAERTGGSVSTLTIQRTQQEDSAVYLCATNKAQGSSYNSLLHFGNGTRLTVT.